These T cell receptor beta chains were read from a single sample in a study of blood T cell repertoires in COVID-19. Libraries were prepared by immunoSEQ multiplex PCR; TCRdb keeps only in-frame clonotypes and omits some of them. This sample has about 250,000 clones, with about 91% found just once. The sequencing sample was made of peripheral blood. These receptors were obtained from a woman aged 25 to 45 with COVID-19, enrolled during active disease. Both conserved end residues are part of each CDR3. D genes are given only for firm matches. Clone size is given for some rows only: seen once, a few or many times, or a class if the clone is expanded.

abundance	d_gene	v_gene	j_gene	CDR3nt	CDR3aa
.	.	TRBV7-2	TRBJ1-5	TGTGCCAGCAGCCCGACACGTAAAAATCAGCCCCAGCATTTT	CASSPTRKNQPQHF
.	TRBD1	TRBV18	TRBJ1-6	TGTGCCAGCTCACCTGGACAGGATGGAACTTCACCCCTCCACTTT	CASSPGQDGTSPLHF
.	.	TRBV28	TRBJ2-7	TGTGCCAGCAGTTCTCCCAGGGTTCCGGTCGGCGAGCAGTACTTC	CASSSPRVPVGEQYF
.	TRBD1	TRBV27	TRBJ2-2	TGTGCCAGCAGACCAGGACAGGCCGGGGAGCTGTTTTTT	CASRPGQAGELFF
.	TRBD1	TRBV19	TRBJ1-1	TGTGCCAGTAGTACTCGTAAAAGACAGGGATTCATTGGCACTGAAGCTTTCTTT	CASSTRKRQGFIGTEAFF
.	TRBD1	TRBV5-5	TRBJ1-5	TGTGCCAGCAGCTTGCTAGGACAGGGGGCAGGTCAGCCCCAGCATTTT	CASSLLGQGAGQPQHF
.	.	TRBV28	TRBJ2-3	TGTGCCAGCAGTTTATTCGGGGGAGTGGCAGATACGCAGTATTTT	CASSLFGGVADTQYF
.	.	TRBV5-6	TRBJ1-2	TGTGCCAGCAGCTTAAGGGAGAACTATGGCTACACCTTC	CASSLRENYGYTF
.	.	TRBV4-3	TRBJ1-2	TGCGCCAGCAGCCAGCAATTTCCCGGGACAAATGGCTACACCTTC	CASSQQFPGTNGYTF
.	TRBD2	TRBV18	TRBJ2-5	TGTGCCAGCTCACCGGGTCTAGCGGGCCAAGAGACCCAGTACTTC	CASSPGLAGQETQYF
.	TRBD1	TRBV19	TRBJ1-2	TGTGCCAGTAGCCCAACCGGGACAGATGACTATGGCTACACCTTC	CASSPTGTDDYGYTF
.	.	TRBV5-1	TRBJ2-2	TGCGCCAGCAGCTTAGGGGACACCGGGGAGCTGTTTTTT	CASSLGDTGELFF
.	TRBD2	TRBV9	TRBJ2-3	TGTGCCAGCGGAAGCGGGGAGTTGAGAGATACGCAGTATTTT	CASGSGELRDTQYF
.	.	TRBV11-2	TRBJ1-2	TGTGCCAGCAGCTGGGGGCCAGGGTTGGATGGCTACACCTTC	CASSWGPGLDGYTF
.	TRBD2	TRBV27	TRBJ2-1	TGTGCCAGCAGAAGCGGGAGCTCCTACAATGAGCAGTTCTTC	CASRSGSSYNEQFF
.	.	TRBV9	TRBJ2-3	TGTGCCAGCAGCGTAGGTGCACCCAGGGCAGATACGCAGTATTTT	CASSVGAPRADTQYF
.	TRBD2	TRBV4-1	TRBJ2-5	TGCGCCAGCAGCCCCGATGGTAGTAGCGGGAGTTTGGAGACCCAGTACTTC	CASSPDGSSGSLETQYF
.	.	TRBV5-1	TRBJ1-5	TGCGCCAGCAGCTTGGGGTCTTCATTAGATCAGCCCCAGCATTTT	CASSLGSSLDQPQHF
.	TRBD1	TRBV18	TRBJ2-1	TGTGCCAGCTCTCCCGTCGCGGACAGGGTGTTTTACAATGAGCAGTTCTTC	CASSPVADRVFYNEQFF
.	TRBD2	TRBV7-8	TRBJ2-3	TGTGCCAGCAGCTTAGTTTTGCGGGGGGGGACAGATACGCAGTATTTT	CASSLVLRGGTDTQYF
.	.	TRBV7-9	TRBJ2-1	TGTGCCAGCGGTCCTCAGGGGTCCAATGAGCAGTTCTTC	CASGPQGSNEQFF
once	.	TRBV6-5	TRBJ1-5	TGTGCCAGCAGTTACCAGGGTGATCAGCCCCAGCATTTT	CASSYQGDQPQHF
many	TRBD1	TRBV2	TRBJ1-2	TGTGCCAGCGGGGACAGCCGCTACACCTTC	CASGDSRYTF
.	TRBD1	TRBV4-1	TRBJ2-7	TGCGCCAGCAGCCAGTACAGGGGGCGATCGGGAGAGCAGTACTTC	CASSQYRGRSGEQYF
.	TRBD2	TRBV11-3	TRBJ2-3	TGTGCCAGTCGGGGGGAGCTCGGCACAGATACGCAGTATTTT	CASRGELGTDTQYF
.	.	TRBV7-9	TRBJ2-1	TGTGCCAGCAGCTTAGGGACTGCTCTTCGAAATGAGCAGTTCTTC	CASSLGTALRNEQFF
.	.	TRBV4-3	TRBJ1-2	TGCGCCAGCAGCCCCAGGCACAGCGCAGGACTCTATGGCTACACCTTC	CASSPRHSAGLYGYTF
once	.	TRBV6-1	TRBJ2-3	TGTGCCAGCAGTGAACCCCAGCGGAGACTCACAGATACGCAGTATTTT	CASSEPQRRLTDTQYF
.	TRBD1	TRBV29-1	TRBJ2-7	TGCAGCGTTGTAGGGACAGGGGGCGATTATAATACCTACGAGCAGTACTTC	CSVVGTGGDYNTYEQYF